The source of this T cell receptor (beta chain) is a study of early T cells in non-severe SARS-CoV-2 infection. On the study more broadly: The input, bulk RNA from unsorted whole blood, was sequenced, and chains were unpaired.

Overall study results and limits: Lookups in VDJdb leaned toward anti-spike CD8 responses and missed private and CD4 specificities.

Attached unique molecular identifiers marked individual cDNA molecules. MiXCR, applied by TCRdb to the 5' RACE reads, yields one record per CDR3 protein. The sample lists 25,000 to 35,000 distinct CDR3 sequences, more than 4.5% occurring once. The table lists this clonotype with a few counts. What it recognizes is unknown. This receptor was obtained from an adult who was a healthcare worker with PCR-confirmed SARS-CoV-2 infection or an uninfected control (not recorded which). Input material: whole blood.

The CDR3: CASSQGDRGGEKLFF. As DNA, the CDR3 is TGTGCCAGCAGCCAAGGGGACAGGGGCGGTGAAAAACTGTTTTTT. The chain combines TRBV4-2 with TRBJ1-4, with TRBD1 identical over 10 bases. The CDR3 loop spans 15 amino acids. Trimming at V came to 1 base and at J to 7 bases, leaving 3 bases not matched to a gene. Per germline, CDR1 LGHNA and CDR2 YNFKEQ.